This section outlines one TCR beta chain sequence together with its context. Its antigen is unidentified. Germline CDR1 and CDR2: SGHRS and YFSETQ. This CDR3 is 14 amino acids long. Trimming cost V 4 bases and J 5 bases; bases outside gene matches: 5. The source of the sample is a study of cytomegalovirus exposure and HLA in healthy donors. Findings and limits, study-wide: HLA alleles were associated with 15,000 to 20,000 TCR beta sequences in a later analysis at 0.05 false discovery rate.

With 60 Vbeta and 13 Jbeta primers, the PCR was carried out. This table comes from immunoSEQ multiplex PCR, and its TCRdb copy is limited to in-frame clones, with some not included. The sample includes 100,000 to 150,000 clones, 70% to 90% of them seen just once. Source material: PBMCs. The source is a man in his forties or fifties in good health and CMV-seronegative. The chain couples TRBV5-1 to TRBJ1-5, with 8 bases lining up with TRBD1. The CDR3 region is CASSQGQGDQPQHF. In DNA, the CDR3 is TGCGCCAGCAGCCAAGGACAGGGCGATCAGCCCCAGCATTTT.